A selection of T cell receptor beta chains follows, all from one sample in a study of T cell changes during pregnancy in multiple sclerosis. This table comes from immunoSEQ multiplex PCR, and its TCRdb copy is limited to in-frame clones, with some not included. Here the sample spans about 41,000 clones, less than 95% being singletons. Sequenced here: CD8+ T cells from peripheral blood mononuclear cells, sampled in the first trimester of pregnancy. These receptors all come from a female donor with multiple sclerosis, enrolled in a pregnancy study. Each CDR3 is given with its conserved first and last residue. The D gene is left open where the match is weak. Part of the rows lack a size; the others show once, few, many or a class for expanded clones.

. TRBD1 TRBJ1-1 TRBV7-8 TGTGCCAGCACCCGAAGACAGGGGGCGGATGGCACTGAAGCTTTCTTT CASTRRQGADGTEAFF
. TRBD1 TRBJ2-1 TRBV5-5 TGTGCCAGCAGCTGGGGGGACAGGGCCTACAATGAGCAGTTCTTC CASSWGDRAYNEQFF
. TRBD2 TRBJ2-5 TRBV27 TGTGCCAGCAGTTCTTTAGCGGGAACCCAAGAGACCCAGTACTTC CASSSLAGTQETQYF
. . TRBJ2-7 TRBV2 TGTGCCAACATCGACAGCGCTGACTACGAGCAGTACTTC CANIDSADYEQYF
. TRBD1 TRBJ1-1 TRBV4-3 TGCGCCAGCAGCCAAGATCTTGGAGGGACAGGGAGGGGGACTGAAGCTTTCTTT CASSQDLGGTGRGTEAFF
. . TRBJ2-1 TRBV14 TGTGCCAGCAGCCAAGTGGCATTCTACAATGAGCAGTTCTTC CASSQVAFYNEQFF
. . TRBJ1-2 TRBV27 TGTGCCAGCAGTTTAATTCCAGGATTTAACTATGGCTACACCTTC CASSLIPGFNYGYTF
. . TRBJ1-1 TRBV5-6 TGTGCCAGCAGCTTGACACGGGGTTGGGGAAACACTGAAGCTTTCTTT CASSLTRGWGNTEAFF
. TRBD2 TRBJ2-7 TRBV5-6 TGTGCCAGCAGCTTGGTACTAGCGATCTACGAGCAGTACTTC CASSLVLAIYEQYF
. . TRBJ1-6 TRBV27 TGTGCCAGCAGGGAAGGAGGATCACCCCTCCACTTT CASREGGSPLHF
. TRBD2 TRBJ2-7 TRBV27 TGTGCCAGCAGTTTAGGGGTAAGCGGGGGCTACGAGCAGTACTTC CASSLGVSGGYEQYF
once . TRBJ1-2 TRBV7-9 TGTGCCAGCAGCTTAGGGTCAGGTGGCTACACCTTC CASSLGSGGYTF
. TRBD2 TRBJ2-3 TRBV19 TGTGCCAGTAGTATAGGCGGGACTAGCGGGAGCACAGATACGCAGTATTTT CASSIGGTSGSTDTQYF
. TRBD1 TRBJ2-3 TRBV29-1 TGCAGCGTAGCGACAGGGGGCGGCACAGATACGCAGTATTTT CSVATGGGTDTQYF
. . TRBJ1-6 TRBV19 TGTGCCAGTAGTATAGCCGGGGTAGGGAATTCACCCCTCCACTTT CASSIAGVGNSPLHF
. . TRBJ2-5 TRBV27 TGTGCCAGCAGTTTGAATCTCGGTCATGAGACCCAGTACTTC CASSLNLGHETQYF
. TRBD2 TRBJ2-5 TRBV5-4 TGTGCCAGCAGCCCACTAGCGGAAGAGACCCAGTACTTC CASSPLAEETQYF
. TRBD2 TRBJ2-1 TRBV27 TGTGCCAGCAGTTTATTAGGGGCGGGACTAGCGGGACATGAGCAGTTCTTC CASSLLGAGLAGHEQFF
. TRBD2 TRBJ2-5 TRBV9 TGTGCCAGCAGCCCGCAGGGAGGGGAAGAGACCCAGTACTTC CASSPQGGEETQYF
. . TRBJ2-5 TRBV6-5 TGTGCCAGCAGAGGACTATCCCCAGAGACCCAGTACTTC CASRGLSPETQYF
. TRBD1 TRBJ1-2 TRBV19 TGTGCCAGTAGTCGCGGGACAGAGGATGGTGGCTACACCTTC CASSRGTEDGGYTF
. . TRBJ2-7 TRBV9 TGTGCCAGCAGTACACAGGAGATAGGTTTCTACGAGCAGTACTTC CASSTQEIGFYEQYF
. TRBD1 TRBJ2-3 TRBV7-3 TGTGCCAGCAGCACCTTGACAGGGAATATCCGCACAGATACGCAGTATTTT CASSTLTGNIRTDTQYF
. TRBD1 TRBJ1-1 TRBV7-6 TGTGCCAGCAGCCCAGGGACAGGGGTTGGAGCTTTCTTT CASSPGTGVGAFF
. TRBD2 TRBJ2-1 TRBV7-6 TGTGCCAGCAGCCTGGGGGGAGGGCCTGGCAATGAGCAGTTCTTC CASSLGGGPGNEQFF
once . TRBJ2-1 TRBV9 TGTGCCAGCTCGAATGACAATCCCTACAATGAGCAGTTCTTC CASSNDNPYNEQFF
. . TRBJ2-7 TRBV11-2 TGTGCCAGCAGCTTCCACGCTCCTAGCAACTACGAGCAGTACTTC CASSFHAPSNYEQYF
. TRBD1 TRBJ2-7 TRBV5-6 TGTGCCAGCAGCGGGGACAGGGGCCTCTGGGAGCAGTACTTC CASSGDRGLWEQYF
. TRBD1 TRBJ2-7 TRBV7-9 TGTGCCAGCAGCTTAGGTTACACAGGGGGTCACGAGCAGTACTTC CASSLGYTGGHEQYF
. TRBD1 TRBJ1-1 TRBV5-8 TGTGCCAGCAGCTTACAGGGGGCTGAAGCTTTCTTT CASSLQGAEAFF
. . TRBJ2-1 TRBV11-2 TGTGCCAGCAGCCTGGGCCCGAGCTCCTACAATGAGCAGTTCTTC CASSLGPSSYNEQFF
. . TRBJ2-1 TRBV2 TGTGCCAGCAGAGGGGTCGTCCATGAGCAGTTCTTC CASRGVVHEQFF
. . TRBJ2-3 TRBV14 TGTGCCAGCAGCCAATGGCGCACAGATACGCAGTATTTT CASSQWRTDTQYF
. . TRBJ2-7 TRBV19 TGTGCCAGTAGTATAGAGGCAGGGGCACCCTACGAGCAGTACTTC CASSIEAGAPYEQYF
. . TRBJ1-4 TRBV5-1 TGCGCCAGCAGCTTGGGACAGAGTGAAAAACTGTTTTTT CASSLGQSEKLFF
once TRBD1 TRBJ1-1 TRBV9 TGTGCCAGCAGCCACCAGGAAGGGACAGGACTCATGAACACTGAAGCTTTCTTT CASSHQEGTGLMNTEAFF
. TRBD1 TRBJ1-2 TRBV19 TGTGCCAGTAGTAACGGCGAGGGGGCAGTAGATGGCTACACCTTC CASSNGEGAVDGYTF
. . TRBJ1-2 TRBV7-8 TGTGCCAGCAGCACGGGCGGGAGTGCTAACTATGGCTACACCTTC CASSTGGSANYGYTF
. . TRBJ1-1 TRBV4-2 TGTGCCAGCAGCCGATCAGGTGCCGTGACTGAAGCTTTCTTT CASSRSGAVTEAFF
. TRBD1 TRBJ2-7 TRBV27 TGTGCCAGCAGTTCCTGGGACAGGGGAAACGAGCAGTACTTC CASSSWDRGNEQYF